The present entry profiles one TCR beta chain with its context. The CDR3 runs to 16 residues. Per germline, CDR1 MRHNA and CDR2 SNTAGT. From its re-call of the 5' RACE reads, TCRdb lists each CDR3 protein once, without DNA. In all, the sample yields 110,000 to 150,000 distinct CDR3 sequences. The data belong to a study of monozygotic twins with inflammatory bowel disease. Material: blood. V and J are TRBV6-4 and TRBJ2-6. This TCR was recovered from a human donor with ulcerative colitis or Crohn's disease, or a healthy co-twin of an affected twin (not recorded which). The CDR3 loop is CASSDGFSSGANVLTF.